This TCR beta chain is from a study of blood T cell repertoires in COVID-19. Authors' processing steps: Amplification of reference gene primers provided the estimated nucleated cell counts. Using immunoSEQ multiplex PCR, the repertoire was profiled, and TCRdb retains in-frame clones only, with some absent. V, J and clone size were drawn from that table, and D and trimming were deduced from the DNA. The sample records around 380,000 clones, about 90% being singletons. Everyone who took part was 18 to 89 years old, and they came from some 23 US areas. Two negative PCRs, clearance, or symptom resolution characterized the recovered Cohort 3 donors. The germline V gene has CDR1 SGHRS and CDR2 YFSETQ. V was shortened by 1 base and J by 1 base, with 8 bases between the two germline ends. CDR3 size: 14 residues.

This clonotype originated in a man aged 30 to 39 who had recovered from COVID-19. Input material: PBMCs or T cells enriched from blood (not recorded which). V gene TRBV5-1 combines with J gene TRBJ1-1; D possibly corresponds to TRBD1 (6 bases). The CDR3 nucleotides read TGCGCCAGCAGCTTGACGGGACAGAACACTGAAGCTTTCTTT. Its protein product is CASSLTGQNTEAFF.